This T cell receptor (beta chain) was sequenced in a study of early T cells in non-severe SARS-CoV-2 infection. Study information: Unpaired chains resulted from sequencing bulk RNA of unsorted whole blood.

Unique molecular identifiers were attached to individual cDNA molecules. TCRdb reprocessed the 5' RACE reads via MiXCR and lists one record per CDR3 protein. The data show 100,000 to 150,000 distinct CDR3 sequences, with about 16% seen just once and around a fifth held by the top ten. This clonotype was found a few times. Its target is not known. Germline V gene lookup returns CDR1 SEHNR and CDR2 FQNEAQ (reference sequence). The V and J ends lost 6 bases and 3 bases, in that order; junction bases with no gene match: 4. CDR3 length equals 15 residues. Study-level results: Anti-spike CD8 responses were favored by VDJdb matching, which missed private and CD4 specificities.

This rearrangement joins TRBV7-9 to TRBJ2-3; 12 bases are a match to TRBD2. The sequenced sample consisted of whole blood. The TCR comes from an adult who was a healthcare worker with PCR-confirmed SARS-CoV-2 infection or an uninfected control (not recorded which). CDR3 loop: CASRLTSGGTDTQYF. Here the CDR3 DNA reads TGTGCCAGCAGGCTGACTAGCGGGGGTACAGATACGCAGTATTTT. Complete variable domain (other parts from reference TRBV7-9 and TRBJ2-3): DTGVSQNPRHKITKRGQNVTFRCDPISEHNRLYWYRQTLGQGPEFLTYFQNEAQLEKSRLLSDRFSAERPKGSFSTLEIQRTEQGDSAMYLCASRLTSGGTDTQYFGPGTRLTVL.